Below are 18 T cell receptor beta chains sequenced from a single sample in a study of early T cells in non-severe SARS-CoV-2 infection. TCRdb recomputed calls from the 5' RACE reads with MiXCR, one row per CDR3 protein. Among tens of thousands of distinct CDR3 sequences listed, approximately 12% were seen once. Specimen: whole blood. These receptors were collected from an adult who was a healthcare worker with PCR-confirmed SARS-CoV-2 infection or an uninfected control (not recorded which).

The chain is built from TRBV4-1 and TRBJ2-7; the match to TRBD1 covers 9 bases. J lost 3 bases, V lost 0 bases, and 0 bases had no gene match. CDR1 and CDR2 from the germline V gene are MGHRA and YSYEKL. The CDR3 loop spans 14 amino acids. This CDR3 reads CASSQEGQGYEQYF. The CDR3 coding sequence is TGCGCCAGCAGCCAAGAGGGACAGGGCTACGAGCAGTACTTC.

This clonotype was picked up a small number of times. This chain connects TRBV19 to TRBJ1-5; D gene ambiguous. CDR3 size: 14 residues. V was cut by 9 bases and J by 3 bases, with 15 bases left in between. The germline gives CDR1 LNHDA, CDR2 SQIVND (reference sequence). The CDR3 loop reads CASLDQDFNQPQHF. The CDR3 bases are TGTGCCAGCTTGGATCAGGACTTCAATCAGCCCCAGCATTTT. Together with reference TRBV19 and TRBJ1-5, the CDR3 gives the full variable domain: DGGITQSPKYLFRKEGQNVTLSCEQNLNHDAMYWYRQDPGQGLRLIYYSQIVNDFQKGDIAEGYSVSREKKESFPLTVTSAQKNPTAFYLCASLDQDFNQPQHFGDGTRLSIL.

This clonotype was observed at least ten times. The chain employs TRBV3-1 and TRBJ2-7; 9 nucleotides align to TRBD2. Germline CDR1 reads LGHDT; CDR2 reads YNNKEL (reference sequence). J was trimmed by 3 bases and V by 4 bases; bases with no gene match: 4. The CDR3 extends over 14 amino acids. As DNA, the CDR3 is TGTGCCAGCAGCCCGGGACTAGCCAACTACGAGCAGTACTTC. Residues: CASSPGLANYEQYF.

The chain joins TRBV6-5 to TRBJ2-3, with D hard to call. The CDR3 length is 13 residues. Germline CDR1 is MNHEY and CDR2 is SVGAGI. The V and J ends lost 4 bases and 8 bases respectively, with 13 bases between them. CDR3 amino acids: CASSSPGFVTQYF. DNA for the CDR3: TGTGCCAGCAGTTCTCCGGGTTTTGTTACGCAGTATTTT.

This clonotype was detected only a few times. The chain's CDR3 is CASSRTGGADTQYF. The CDR3 DNA sequence: TGTGCCAGCAGTCGCACAGGGGGAGCGGATACGCAGTATTTT. This chain links TRBV11-2 with TRBJ2-3; TRBD1 matches 8 bases. The germline gives CDR1 SGHAT, CDR2 FQNNGV. J was trimmed by 6 bases and V by 6 bases; bases with no gene match: 8. This CDR3 contains 14 residues.

As concerns this clonotype: A much more abundant neighbour one base away suggests this may be a read error. V usage is TRBV6-5 and J usage is TRBJ1-5; D unresolved. The CDR3 contains 14 residues. Germline V lookup: CDR1 MNHEY, CDR2 SVGAGI. In DNA form, the CDR3 reads TGTGCCAGCAGTGGCGGGCCAAAAGAACAGCCCCTGCATTTT. This gives the protein CASSGGPKEQPLHF.

This clonotype was recorded at least ten times. The V call is TRBV12-3 or TRBV12-4, the J call TRBJ1-1, with D unclear. This CDR3 spans 14 amino acids. Deletions cut 6 bases from V and 4 bases from J, with 15 bases between. CDR3 nucleotide sequence: TGTGCCAGCAGCACCCCCCCGGGTCCCACTGAAGCTTTCTTT. Its protein is CASSTPPGPTEAFF.

This clonotype was seen a few times. The gene calls are TRBV7-6 and TRBJ2-7; a possible D gene is TRBD1 (7 bases). CDR1 is SGHVS, CDR2 FNYEAQ, per germline. The CDR3 length is 15 residues. Trimming stripped 4 bases from V and 0 bases from J, with 13 bases between. CDR3: CASSSSGDSSYEQYF. The CDR3 nucleotides are TGTGCCAGCAGCTCATCGGGGGACAGCTCCTACGAGCAGTACTTC.

The sample holds a few counts of this clonotype. The rearrangement joins TRBV19 to TRBJ2-3; 7 bases fit TRBD1. CDR3 length: 17 amino acids. With 3 bases clipped from V and 0 bases from J, the junction kept 9 bases outside the gene matches. Germline-derived CDR1 and CDR2 are LNHDA and SQIVND (reference sequence). The CDR3 region is CASSMGTGVGSTDTQYF. CDR3 DNA: TGTGCCAGTAGTATGGGAACAGGGGTCGGGAGCACAGATACGCAGTATTTT.

This clonotype was seen ten or more times. The chain joins TRBV11-2 to TRBJ1-2; D may be TRBD1 (6 bases). The CDR3 runs to 11 residues. Germline CDR1 SGHAT, CDR2 FQNNGV. Between the trimmed V and J ends, which lost 3 bases and 8 bases, there was a span of 7 bases. The CDR3 loop is CASSFRGGYTF. The CDR3 region has the DNA TGTGCCAGCAGCTTCAGGGGAGGCTACACCTTC.

This clonotype was seen many times. The rearrangement uses TRBV7-6 and TRBJ1-1, with a tentative D call TRBD1 (5 bases). Germline V lookup: CDR1 SGHVS, CDR2 FNYEAQ. There are 13 residues in the CDR3. V was trimmed by 2 bases and J by 6 bases, leaving 10 bases between them. CDR3 bases: TGTGCCAGCAGCTTAACTCAGGGTGCTGAAGCTTTCTTT. Protein product: CASSLTQGAEAFF.

This clonotype was seen at least ten times. V and J are TRBV19 and TRBJ2-3; possible D gene TRBD2, 5 bases. Germline V CDR1 and CDR2: LNHDA, SQIVND (reference sequence). The CDR3 totals 11 residues. Trimming took off 6 bases at V and 8 bases at J, with 9 bases between the two ends. Written as DNA, the CDR3 is TGTGCCAGTAGCACCGGACTTACGCAGTATTTT. This gives the protein CASSTGLTQYF.

As concerns this clonotype: A single base separates this from a much larger clone, so it may be a read error. V and J are TRBV6-2 or TRBV6-3 and TRBJ2-1; unclear D gene. The germline V gene encodes CDR1 MNHEY and CDR2 SVGEGT. This CDR3 is built from 12 residues. CDR3 sequence (DNA): TGTGCCAGTTCCCCCCTAGGATTGGAGCAGTCCTTC. Translating it yields CASSPLGLEQSF.

There are a few counts of this clonotype. The chain employs TRBV10-1 and TRBJ2-3, with 7 bases lining up with TRBD2. V was pared by 2 bases and J by 1 base, with 0 bases of the junction left unmatched. The CDR3 loop spans 14 amino acids. Looked up from germline, CDR1 is WNHNN and CDR2 is SYGVQD (reference sequence). Here the CDR3 DNA reads TGCGCCAGCAGTGAGGGGGGGGGCACAGATACGCAGTATTTT. Translation gives CASSEGGGTDTQYF.

This clonotype appeared many times. The chain carries TRBV6-2 or TRBV6-3 and TRBJ1-1, with D unclear. This CDR3 has 13 residues. Per germline, CDR1 MNHEY and CDR2 SVGEGT. V lost 11 bases, J lost 5 bases, and 18 bases lay in between. CDR3 DNA: TGTGCCGCCCGGGAGGGCGCATGGACTGAAGCTTTCTTT. Residues: CAAREGAWTEAFF.

The table lists this clonotype with many counts. V and J are TRBV7-9 and TRBJ1-1, with D unclear. There are 15 residues in the CDR3. With 3 bases removed from V and 1 base from J, the gap between germline ends came to 12 bases. The germline gives CDR1 SEHNR, CDR2 FQNEAQ (reference sequence). The CDR3 DNA reads as TGTGCCAGCAGCTTTCTAGTGGTCACGAACACTGAAGCTTTCTTT. Its protein product is CASSFLVVTNTEAFF.

V usage is TRBV6-5 and J usage is TRBJ2-7, with D hard to call. Germline CDR1 is MNHEY and CDR2 is SVGAGI. The germline V and J ends were trimmed by 6 bases and 7 bases, with 19 bases remaining between them. The CDR3 is made up of 14 amino acids. The CDR3: CASRTPDRRREQYF. As DNA, the CDR3 is TGTGCCAGCAGGACCCCGGACCGCCGCAGGGAGCAGTACTTC.

This clonotype was detected only once. CDR3 sequence: CASSQDSHNQPQHF. The CDR3 nucleotides read TGTGCCAGCAGCCAAGACAGTCACAATCAGCCCCAGCATTTT. The chain is built from TRBV3-1 and TRBJ1-5; no clear D. The CDR3 has 14 residues. Germline CDR1 LGHDT, CDR2 YNNKEL (reference sequence). The V gene lost 0 bases and the J gene lost 3 bases, with 6 bases spanning the gap. The entire variable domain, with the rest obtained from reference TRBV3-1 and TRBJ1-5, is as follows: DTAVSQTPKYLVTQMGNDKSIKCEQNLGHDTMYWYKQDSKKFLKIMFSYNNKELIINETVPNRFSPKSPDKAHLNLHINSLELGDSAVYFCASSQDSHNQPQHFGDGTRLSIL.